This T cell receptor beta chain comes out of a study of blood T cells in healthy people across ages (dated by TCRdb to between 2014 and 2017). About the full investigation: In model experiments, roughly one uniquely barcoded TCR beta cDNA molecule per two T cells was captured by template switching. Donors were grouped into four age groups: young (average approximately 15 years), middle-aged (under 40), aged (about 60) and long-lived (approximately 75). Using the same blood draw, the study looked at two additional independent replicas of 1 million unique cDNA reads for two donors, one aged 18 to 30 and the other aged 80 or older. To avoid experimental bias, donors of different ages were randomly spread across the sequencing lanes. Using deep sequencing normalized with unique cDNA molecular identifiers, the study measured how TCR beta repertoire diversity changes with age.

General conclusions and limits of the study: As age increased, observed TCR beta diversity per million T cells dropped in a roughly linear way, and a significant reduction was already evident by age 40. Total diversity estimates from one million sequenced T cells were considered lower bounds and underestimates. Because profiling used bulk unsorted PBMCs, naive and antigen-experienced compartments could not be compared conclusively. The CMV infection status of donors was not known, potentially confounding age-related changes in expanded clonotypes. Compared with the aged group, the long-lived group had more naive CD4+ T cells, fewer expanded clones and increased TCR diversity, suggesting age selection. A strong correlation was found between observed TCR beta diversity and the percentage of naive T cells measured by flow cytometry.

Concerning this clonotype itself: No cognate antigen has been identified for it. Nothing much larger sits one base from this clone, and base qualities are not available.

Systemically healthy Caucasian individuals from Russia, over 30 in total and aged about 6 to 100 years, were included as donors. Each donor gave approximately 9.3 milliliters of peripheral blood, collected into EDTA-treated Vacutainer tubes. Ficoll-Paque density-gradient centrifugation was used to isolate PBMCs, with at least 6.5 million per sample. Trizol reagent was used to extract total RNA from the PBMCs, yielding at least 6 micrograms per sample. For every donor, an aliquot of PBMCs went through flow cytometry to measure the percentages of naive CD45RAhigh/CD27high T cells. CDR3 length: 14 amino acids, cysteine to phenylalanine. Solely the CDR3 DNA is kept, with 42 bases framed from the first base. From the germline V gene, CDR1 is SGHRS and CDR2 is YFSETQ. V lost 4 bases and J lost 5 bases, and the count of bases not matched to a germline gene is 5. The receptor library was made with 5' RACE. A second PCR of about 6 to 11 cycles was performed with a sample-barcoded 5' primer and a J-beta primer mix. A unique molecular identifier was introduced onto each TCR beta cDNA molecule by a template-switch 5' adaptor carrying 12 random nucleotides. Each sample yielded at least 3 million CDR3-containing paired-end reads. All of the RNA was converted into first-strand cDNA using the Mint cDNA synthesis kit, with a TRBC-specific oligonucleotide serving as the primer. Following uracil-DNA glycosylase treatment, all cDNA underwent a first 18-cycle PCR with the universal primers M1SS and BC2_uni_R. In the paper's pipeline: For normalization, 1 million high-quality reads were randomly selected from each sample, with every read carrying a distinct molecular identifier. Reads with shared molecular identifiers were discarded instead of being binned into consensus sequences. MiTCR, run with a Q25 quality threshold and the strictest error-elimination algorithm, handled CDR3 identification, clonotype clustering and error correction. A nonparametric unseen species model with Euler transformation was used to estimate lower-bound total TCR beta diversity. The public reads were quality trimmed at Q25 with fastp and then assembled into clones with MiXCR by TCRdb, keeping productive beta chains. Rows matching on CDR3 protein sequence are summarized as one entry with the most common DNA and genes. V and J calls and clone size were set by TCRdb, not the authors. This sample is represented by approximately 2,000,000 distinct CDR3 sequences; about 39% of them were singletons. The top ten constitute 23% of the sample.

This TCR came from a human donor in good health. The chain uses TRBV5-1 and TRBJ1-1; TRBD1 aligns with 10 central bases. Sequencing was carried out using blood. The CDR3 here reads CASSGQGVGTEAFF. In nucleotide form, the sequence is TGCGCCAGCAGCGGACAGGGGGTCGGGACTGAAGCTTTCTTT. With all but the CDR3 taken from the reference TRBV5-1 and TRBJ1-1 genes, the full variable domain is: KAGVTQTPRYLIKTRGQQVTLSCSPISGHRSVSWYQQTPGQGLQFLFEYFSETQRNKGNFPGRFSGRQFSNSRSEMNVSTLELGDSALYLCASSGQGVGTEAFFGQGTRLTVV.